This T cell receptor beta chain was obtained from a study of blood T cells in healthy people across ages. Findings and limits, study-wide: With naive T cell percentage, TCR beta diversity showed a strong correlation.

The CDR3 extends over 13 amino acids. Trimming removed 12 bases at V and 2 bases at J, with 16 bases between. Germline V gene sequence: CDR1 KGHDR, CDR2 SFDVKD. For the second PCR, which ran for about 7 to 12 cycles, a sample-barcoded 5' primer and a J-beta primer mix were used. TCRdb reprocessed the 5' RACE reads via MiXCR and lists one record per CDR3 protein. The sample has about 720,000 distinct CDR3 sequences, approximately 21% seen once. This clonotype was found a few times. Its antigen is currently unknown. The source is a man between 70 and 80 years old in good health. Input material: blood. The chain couples TRBV24-1 to TRBJ2-7; D unresolved. CDR3 amino acids: CAARAGTPYEQYF. CDR3 DNA sequence: TGTGCCGCCCGGGCAGGAACCCCCTACGAGCAGTACTTC.